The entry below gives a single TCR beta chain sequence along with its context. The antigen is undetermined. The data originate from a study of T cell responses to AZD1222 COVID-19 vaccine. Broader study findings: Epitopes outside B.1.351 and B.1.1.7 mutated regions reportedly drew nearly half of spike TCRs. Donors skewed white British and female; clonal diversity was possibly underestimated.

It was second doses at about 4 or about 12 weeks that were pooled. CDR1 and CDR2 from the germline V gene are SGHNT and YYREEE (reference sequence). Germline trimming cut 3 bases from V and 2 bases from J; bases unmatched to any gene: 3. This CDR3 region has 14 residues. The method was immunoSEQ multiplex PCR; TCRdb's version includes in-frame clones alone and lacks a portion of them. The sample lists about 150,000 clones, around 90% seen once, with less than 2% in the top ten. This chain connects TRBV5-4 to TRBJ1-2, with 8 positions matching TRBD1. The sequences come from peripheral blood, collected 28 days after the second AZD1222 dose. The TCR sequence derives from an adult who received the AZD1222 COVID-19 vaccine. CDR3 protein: CASSSRTGNYGYTF. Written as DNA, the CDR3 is TGTGCCAGCAGCTCGCGGACAGGGAACTATGGCTACACCTTC.